Listed here is a single T cell receptor (beta chain). Assay: immunoSEQ multiplex PCR; the TCRdb copy retains only in-frame clones and omits some. The table lists about 63,000 clones, around 74% of them singletons. Tumor or blood genomic DNA was sequenced, with inputs of about 550 ng to 6,004 ng. The data derive from a study of T cells in tumors after PD-1 blockade. The J segment lost 2 bases and the V segment lost 7 bases, leaving 3 bases of the junction unmatched. There are 13 residues in the CDR3. This specimen consisted of PBMCs, obtained after anti-PD-1 treatment. This chain joins TRBV23-1 and TRBJ2-7; 9 bases agree with TRBD1. TRBV23-1 is labeled an ORF, and its function is uncertain. This clonotype was sampled from a human donor with basal cell carcinoma. The CDR3 DNA reads TGCGCCAGCACTCGGGACAGGGCCTACGAGCAGTACTTC. Its protein is CASTRDRAYEQYF.